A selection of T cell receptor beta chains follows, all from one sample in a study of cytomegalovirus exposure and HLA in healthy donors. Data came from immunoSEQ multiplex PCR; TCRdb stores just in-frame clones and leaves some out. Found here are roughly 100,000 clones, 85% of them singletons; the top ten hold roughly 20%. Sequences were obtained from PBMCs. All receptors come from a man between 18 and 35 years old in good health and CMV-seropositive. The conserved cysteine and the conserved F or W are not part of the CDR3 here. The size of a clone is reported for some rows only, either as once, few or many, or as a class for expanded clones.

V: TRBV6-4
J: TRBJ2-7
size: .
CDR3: ASSKKSGLATYEQY

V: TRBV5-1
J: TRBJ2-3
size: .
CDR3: ASSLGFGSGTDTQY

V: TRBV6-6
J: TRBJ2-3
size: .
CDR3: ASGSWGADTQY

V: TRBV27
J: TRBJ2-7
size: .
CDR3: ASSSYRQNEQY

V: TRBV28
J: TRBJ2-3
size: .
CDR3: ASSTARASKGDTDTQY

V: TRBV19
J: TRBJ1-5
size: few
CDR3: ASSIGKDRGYQPQH

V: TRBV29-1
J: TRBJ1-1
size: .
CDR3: SVKMTVTTEAF

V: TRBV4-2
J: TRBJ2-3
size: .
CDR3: ASSPGTGGRSDTQY

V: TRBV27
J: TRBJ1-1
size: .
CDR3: ATRGTGGTEAF

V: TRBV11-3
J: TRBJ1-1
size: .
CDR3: ASSPDSPTEAF

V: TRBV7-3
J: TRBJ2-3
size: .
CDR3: ASSLTFPGDTQY

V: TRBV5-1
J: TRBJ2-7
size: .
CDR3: ASSLGPRGLAYEQY

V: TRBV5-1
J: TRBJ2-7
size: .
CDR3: ASSRGQGSYEQY

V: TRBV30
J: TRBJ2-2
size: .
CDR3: AWSVRGGPGELF

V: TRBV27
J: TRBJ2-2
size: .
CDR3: ASTFSANTGELF

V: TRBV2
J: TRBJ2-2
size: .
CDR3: ARKGQGRGELF

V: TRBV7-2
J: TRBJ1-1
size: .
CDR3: ASSPRPTAIEAF

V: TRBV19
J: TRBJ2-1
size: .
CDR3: AASRRLADHNEQF

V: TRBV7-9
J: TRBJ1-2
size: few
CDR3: ASERVVPDGYT

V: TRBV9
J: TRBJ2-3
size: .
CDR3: ASSVLVTDTQY

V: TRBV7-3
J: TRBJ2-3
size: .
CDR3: ASSLSGLPDTQY

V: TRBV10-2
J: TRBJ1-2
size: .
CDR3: ASLDRPANYGYT

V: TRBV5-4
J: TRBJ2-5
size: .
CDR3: ASSLQGGQETQY

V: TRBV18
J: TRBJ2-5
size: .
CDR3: ASSPGTEETQY

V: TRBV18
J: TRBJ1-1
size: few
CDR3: ASSRTGGNTEAF

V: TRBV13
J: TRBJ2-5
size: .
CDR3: ASSGETDWYQETQY

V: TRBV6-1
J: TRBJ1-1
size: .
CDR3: ASSDPGTTLEAF

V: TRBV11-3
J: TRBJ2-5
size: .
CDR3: ASSPGTFPLEETQY

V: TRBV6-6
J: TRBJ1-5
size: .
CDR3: ASSYSRVSNQPQH

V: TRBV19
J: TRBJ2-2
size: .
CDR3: ASSIEGGAGSGAGELF

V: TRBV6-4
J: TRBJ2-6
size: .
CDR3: ASSAGDSGANVLT

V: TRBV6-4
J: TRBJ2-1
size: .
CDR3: ASSDSATNEQF

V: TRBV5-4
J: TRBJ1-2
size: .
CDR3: ASSLPGAYGYT

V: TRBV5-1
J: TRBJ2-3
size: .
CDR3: ASSLEEVHTDTQY

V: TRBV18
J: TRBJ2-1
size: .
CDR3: ASSPIEGQGYNEQF

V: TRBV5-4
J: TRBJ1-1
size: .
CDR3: ASSYGRDRGKAF

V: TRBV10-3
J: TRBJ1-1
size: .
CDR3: AIRTSGGLNTEAF

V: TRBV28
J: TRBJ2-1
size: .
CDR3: ASSTGLASVSYNEQF

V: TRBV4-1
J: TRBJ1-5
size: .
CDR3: ASSQERPGGLLSNQPQH

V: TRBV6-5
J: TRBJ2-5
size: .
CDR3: ASSPYQETQY

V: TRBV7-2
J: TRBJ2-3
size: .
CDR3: ASSLQGSPTDTQY

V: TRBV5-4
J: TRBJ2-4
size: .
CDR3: ASSGTGQDPY

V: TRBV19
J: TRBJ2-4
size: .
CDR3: ASSMTGGKNIQY

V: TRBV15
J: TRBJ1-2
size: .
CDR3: ATKGAVGLYYGYT

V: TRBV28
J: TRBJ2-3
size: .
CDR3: ASSLAAGVGDTQY

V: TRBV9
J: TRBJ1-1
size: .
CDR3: ASSVADRGSAF

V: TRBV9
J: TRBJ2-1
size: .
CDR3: ASNPSGRGNEQF

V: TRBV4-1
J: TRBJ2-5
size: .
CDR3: ASSQLEGGQETQY

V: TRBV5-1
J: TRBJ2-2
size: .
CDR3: ASSSPDRERGGELF

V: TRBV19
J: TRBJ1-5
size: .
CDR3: ASSTPAWGGTNQPQH

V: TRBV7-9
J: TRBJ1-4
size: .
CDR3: ASSLAFGQGGEKLF

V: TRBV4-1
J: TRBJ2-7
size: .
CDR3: ASSQKAGGSYEQY

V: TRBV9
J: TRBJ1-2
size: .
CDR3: ASSPGTSYGYT

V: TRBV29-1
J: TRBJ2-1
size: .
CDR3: SVQDVLMYNEQF

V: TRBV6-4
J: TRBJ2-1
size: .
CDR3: ASSATLNNEQF